This TCR beta chain comes out of a study of blood T cell repertoires in COVID-19. Study summary: The United States, Italy and Spain supplied acute and convalescent COVID-19 samples. PBMCs, B-cell-depleted T cells, or T cells provided the cDNA or gDNA that made up the material.

This CDR3 contains 13 residues. Germline CDR1 SEHNR, CDR2 FQNEAQ (reference sequence). The germline V and J ends were trimmed by 5 bases and 5 bases, with 10 bases remaining between them. Original analysis: Estimated nucleated cell counts came from reference gene primer amplification. Some clones are missing from TCRdb's copy, which holds only in-frame ones; the method was immunoSEQ multiplex PCR. V and J calls and clone size are those listed in that table; D and trimming were worked out from the DNA. This table holds over 150,000 clones, roughly 84% found once. The sequence derives from a man aged 18 to 29 with active or convalescent COVID-19. The chain recombines TRBV7-9 with TRBJ2-1, with D possibly TRBD1 on 6 matching bases. Input material: peripheral blood. The CDR3 sequence: CASSPQGDNEQFF. The CDR3 DNA sequence: TGTGCCAGCAGCCCACAGGGAGACAATGAGCAGTTCTTC.